This T cell receptor beta chain derives from a study of PD-L1 blockade in urothelial cancer. Indicated time point: pretreatment peripheral blood. Only in-frame clones appear in the TCRdb table, and some are missing; sequencing was by immunoSEQ multiplex PCR. The sample has tens of thousands of clones; around 88% are singletons. The CDR3 loop spans 14 amino acids. Germline V lookup: CDR1 KGHSH, CDR2 LQKENI. The V segment lost 6 bases and the J segment 4 bases; nucleotides outside the gene matches: 2. Sequences were derived from PBMCs, sampled around atezolizumab (anti-PD-L1) treatment. This clonotype was obtained from a man aged 55 to 70 with urothelial cancer. The rearrangement links TRBV18 to TRBJ2-1; 11 bases align to TRBD2. CDR3 protein: CASSPSGGYNEQFF. The CDR3 DNA sequence: TGTGCCAGCTCGCCTAGCGGGGGGTACAATGAGCAGTTCTTC.